One sample yielded the 13 T cell receptor beta chains listed below, sequenced in a study of cytomegalovirus exposure and HLA in healthy donors. PCR amplification relied on 60 Vbeta primers (plus 13 Jbeta primers). Measured with immunoSEQ multiplex PCR; TCRdb has only the in-frame clones, and not every one. The sample carries around 100,000 clones, about 69% recorded once. Material: PBMCs. These receptors were collected from a woman aged 18 to 35 in good health and CMV-seropositive.

Points on this clone: One junction end does not reproduce the germline sequence, and a read error may be involved. This chain joins TRBV4-2 and TRBJ1-2; the D gene is possibly TRBD1 (5 bases). The germline V gene has CDR1 LGHNA and CDR2 YNFKEQ. The CDR3 is 11 residues long. In DNA form, the CDR3 reads TGTGCCAGCAGCCAGGGGACTCGTCTGTCCTTC. Its translation is CASSQGTRLSF.

The chain is built from TRBV5-1 and TRBJ1-2; the match to TRBD1 covers 7 bases. This CDR3 has 15 amino acids. Trimming took 4 bases from V and 7 from J; bases not matched to a gene: 13. CDR1 and CDR2 (germline): SGHRS, YFSETQ. For the CDR3, the DNA is TGCGCCAGCAGCCTCTCCCCCGGACAGGAAGGTGGCTACACCTTC. This translates into CASSLSPGQEGGYTF.

The V gene is TRBV7-2, the J gene TRBJ2-7, with D perhaps TRBD2 (6 bases). Germline lookup yields CDR1 SGHTA and CDR2 FQGNSA. Between the trimmed V and J ends, which lost 1 base and 1 base, there was a span of 11 bases. The CDR3 sequence is 15 residues long. The CDR3 DNA is TGTGCCAGCAGCTTAGTGGGCGGGAAATCCTACGAGCAGTACTTC. It codes for CASSLVGGKSYEQYF.

The CDR3 sequence is CASSLKTVTDTQYF. CDR3 DNA sequence: TGTGCCAGCAGCTTGAAGACAGTCACAGATACGCAGTATTTT. The V call is TRBV5-4, the J call TRBJ2-3; the D gene is possibly TRBD1 (5 bases). The CDR3 length is 14 residues. Per germline, CDR1 SGHNT and CDR2 YYREEE (reference sequence). V gave up 1 base and J gave up 2 bases, with 8 bases separating them.

J is TRBJ2-7 and V is TRBV5-1, with 10 positions matching TRBD1. The germline V gene encodes CDR1 SGHRS and CDR2 YFSETQ. The CDR3 runs to 15 residues. With 4 bases clipped from V and 3 bases from J, the junction kept 7 bases outside the gene matches. The CDR3 spells CASSNRDRGNYEQYF. The CDR3 DNA follows: TGCGCCAGCAGCAACCGGGACAGGGGCAACTACGAGCAGTACTTC.

The chain links TRBV5-1 to TRBJ2-2; 7 bases agree with TRBD2. This CDR3 is 18 amino acids long. The junction had 18 bases not matched to a gene; V was cut back by 4 bases and J by 6 bases. CDR1 is SGHRS and CDR2 is YFSETQ in the germline V gene. Written as DNA, the CDR3 is TGCGCCAGCAGCCCTCATTTGGGAGGGGTAGGAGTCGCCGGGGAGCTGTTTTTT. Its protein is CASSPHLGGVGVAGELFF.

This chain uses TRBV12-5 with TRBJ2-1, with 8 bases identical to TRBD1. Per the germline V gene, CDR1 is LGHNT and CDR2 is FRNRAP. Trimming cost V 3 bases and J 0 bases; bases outside gene matches: 16. The CDR3 runs 20 residues. Here the CDR3 reads CASGFFIGTGTKSSYNEQFF. CDR3 nucleotide sequence: TGTGCTAGTGGTTTCTTTATCGGGACAGGTACCAAGAGCTCCTACAATGAGCAGTTCTTC.

The rearrangement uses TRBV2 and TRBJ2-2, with D maybe TRBD2 (5 bases). V was cut by 5 bases and J by 3 bases, with 10 bases left in between. Per germline, CDR1 SNHLY and CDR2 FYNNEI. This CDR3 contains 14 residues. For the CDR3, the DNA is TGTGCCAGCAGTACGGGGTCGGACACCGGGGAGCTGTTTTTT. Its translation is CASSTGSDTGELFF.

The chain is built from TRBV5-5 and TRBJ2-7, with D maybe TRBD1 (6 bases). The germline V and J ends were trimmed by 4 bases and 1 base, with 12 bases remaining between them. This CDR3 has 14 residues. Germline-derived CDR1 and CDR2 are SGHKS and YYEKEE (reference sequence). CDR3 DNA: TGTGCCAGCAGCCTACCAACAGGGTCCTACGAGCAGTACTTC. Translation gives CASSLPTGSYEQYF.

This clone came up many times. V gene TRBV19 combines with J gene TRBJ1-5; 7 bases align to TRBD1. The CDR3 runs to 14 residues. Trimming cost V 5 bases and J 5 bases; bases outside gene matches: 6. Germline assignment: CDR1 LNHDA and CDR2 SQIVND (reference sequence). The CDR3 loop is CASSDRASDQPQHF. As DNA, the CDR3 is TGTGCCAGTAGTGACAGGGCGTCCGATCAGCCCCAGCATTTT.

This chain joins TRBV27 and TRBJ2-4, with 7 bases fitting TRBD1. J was trimmed by 3 bases and V by 9 bases; bases with no gene match: 8. Germline CDR1 reads MNHEY; CDR2 reads SMNVEV (reference sequence). The CDR3 is made up of 14 amino acids. This CDR3 is CASRPGTDKNIQYF. As DNA, the CDR3 is TGTGCCAGTCGTCCCGGGACAGACAAAAACATTCAGTACTTC.

V and J are TRBV20-1 and TRBJ1-2; the match to TRBD1 covers 7 bases. The CDR3 is 11 residues long. The germline V gene encodes CDR1 DFQATT and CDR2 SNEGSKA (reference sequence). J gave up 6 bases and V 5 bases, and 3 bases lay outside the gene matches. CDR3 region: CSASGGNGYTF. The CDR3, as DNA: TGCAGTGCTTCAGGGGGGAATGGCTACACCTTC.

This clone has just a few counts. V and J are TRBV5-6 and TRBJ1-2; D is uncertain. The CDR3 has 15 residues. In germline, CDR1 is SGHDT, CDR2 YYEEEE. Trimming left V 4 bases short and J 4 bases short, with 17 bases between. The CDR3 loop reads CASSRAGLLGYGYTF. CDR3 sequence (DNA): TGTGCCAGCAGCCGGGCGGGCCTTTTGGGCTATGGCTACACCTTC.